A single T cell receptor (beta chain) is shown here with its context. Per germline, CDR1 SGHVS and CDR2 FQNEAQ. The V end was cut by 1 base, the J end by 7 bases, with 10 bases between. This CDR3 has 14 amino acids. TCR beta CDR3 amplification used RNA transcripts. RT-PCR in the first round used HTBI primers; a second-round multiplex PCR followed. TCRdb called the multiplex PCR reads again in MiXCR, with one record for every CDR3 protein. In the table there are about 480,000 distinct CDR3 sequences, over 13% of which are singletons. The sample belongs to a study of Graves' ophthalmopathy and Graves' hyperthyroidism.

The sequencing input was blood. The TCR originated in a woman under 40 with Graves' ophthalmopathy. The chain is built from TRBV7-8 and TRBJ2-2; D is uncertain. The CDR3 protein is CASSLGVIGGELFF. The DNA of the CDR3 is TGTGCCAGCAGCTTAGGTGTGATTGGCGGGGAGCTGTTTTTT. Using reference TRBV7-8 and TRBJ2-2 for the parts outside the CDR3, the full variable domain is GAGVSQSPRYKVAKRGQDVALRCDPISGHVSLFWYQQALGQGPEFLTYFQNEAQLDKSGLPSDRFFAERPEGSVSTLKIQRTQQEDSAVYLCASSLGVIGGELFFGEGSRLTVL.